Detailed here is one T cell receptor (beta chain). Its target is not known. This sample is part of a study of T-cell reconstitution after alpha-beta-depleted transplantation in children. Whole-study results and caveats: By about two months after transplant, alpha-beta T cells reportedly arose from several hundred graft clones that had expanded.

TCRbeta library construction was performed incorporating unique molecular identifiers. TCRdb re-called the PCR reads through MiXCR, storing one row per CDR3 protein. The sample consists of hundreds of thousands of distinct CDR3 sequences, about an eighth of them appearing once. This CDR3 has 14 residues. Per germline, CDR1 LGHDT and CDR2 YNNKEL (reference sequence). Trimming stripped 2 bases from V and 2 bases from J, with 9 bases between. The chain has TRBV3-1 and TRBJ2-5, with D perhaps TRBD2 (5 bases). The clonotype comes from a girl aged 2-9 years with congenital amegakaryocytic thrombocytopenia, due to receive a stem cell transplant. The specimen was PBMCs, collected before TCRalphabeta/CD19-depleted stem cell transplant. CDR3 residues: CASSQNLAQETQYF. Here the CDR3 DNA reads TGTGCCAGCAGCCAAAACCTAGCTCAAGAGACCCAGTACTTC.